The TCR beta chain described here comes from a study of CD8 T cells in ankylosing spondylitis. Comments on this clonotype: The antigen is unknown.

TCRdb analysed the 5' RACE reads with MiXCR anew, one entry per CDR3 protein. The sample carries about 540,000 distinct CDR3 sequences, roughly an eighth recorded once. General study findings and limits: Blood from ankylosing spondylitis patients appeared to carry a characteristic roughly eight-variant TCR beta motif. Earlier literature documents some of the motif variants in reactive arthritis synovial fluid and blood.

Sequencing used blood, either unsorted or a sorted T cell fraction (not recorded which). The receptor was isolated from a male donor with ankylosing spondylitis.

CDR3 coding DNA: TGTGCCAGCACCTCATATCGGGACAGGGGTACTTCACCCCTCCACTTT. It specifies CASTSYRDRGTSPLHF. V and J are TRBV27 and TRBJ1-6; 10 nucleotides line up with TRBD1. V shed 7 bases, J shed 9 bases, and the junction held 12 bases outside the gene matches. The V gene's germline CDR1 is MNHEY and CDR2 SMNVEV (reference sequence). The CDR3 extends over 16 amino acids.